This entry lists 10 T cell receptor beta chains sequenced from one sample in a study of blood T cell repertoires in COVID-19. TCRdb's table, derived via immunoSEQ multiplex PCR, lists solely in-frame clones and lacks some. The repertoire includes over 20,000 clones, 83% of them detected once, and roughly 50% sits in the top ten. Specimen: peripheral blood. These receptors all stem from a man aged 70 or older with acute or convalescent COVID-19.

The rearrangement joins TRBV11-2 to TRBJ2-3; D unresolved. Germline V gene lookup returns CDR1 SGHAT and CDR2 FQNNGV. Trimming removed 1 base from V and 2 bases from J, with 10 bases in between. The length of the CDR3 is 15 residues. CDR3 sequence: CASSLGAIFTDTQYF. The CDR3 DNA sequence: TGTGCCAGCAGCTTAGGAGCGATTTTCACAGATACGCAGTATTTT.

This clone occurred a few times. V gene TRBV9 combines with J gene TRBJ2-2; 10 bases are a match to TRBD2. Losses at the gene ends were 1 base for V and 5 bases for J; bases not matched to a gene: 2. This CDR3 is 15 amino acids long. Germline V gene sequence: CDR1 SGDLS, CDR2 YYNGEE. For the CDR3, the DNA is TGTGCCAGCAGCGTATCTAGCGGGGGTACCGGGGAGCTGTTTTTT. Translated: CASSVSSGGTGELFF.

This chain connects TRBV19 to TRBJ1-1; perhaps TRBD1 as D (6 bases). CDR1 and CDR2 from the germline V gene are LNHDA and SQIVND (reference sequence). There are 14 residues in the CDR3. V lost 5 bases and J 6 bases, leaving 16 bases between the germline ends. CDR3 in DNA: TGTGCCAGTAGTCCAACGAGGGACACCCCTGAAGCTTTCTTT. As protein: CASSPTRDTPEAFF.

CDR3 bases: TGCGCCAGCAGCCAAGAAATACAAAGCAATCAGCCCCAGCATTTT. This translates into CASSQEIQSNQPQHF. The V and J genes are TRBV4-3 and TRBJ1-5; D gene uncertain. The CDR3 extends over 15 amino acids. Trimming removed 0 bases from V and 1 base from J, with 7 bases in between. Germline V gives CDR1 LGHNA, CDR2 YSLEER.

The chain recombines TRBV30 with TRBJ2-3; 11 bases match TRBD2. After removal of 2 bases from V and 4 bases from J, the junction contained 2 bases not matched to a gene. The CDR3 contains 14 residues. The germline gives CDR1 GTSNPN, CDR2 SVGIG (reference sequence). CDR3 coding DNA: TGTGCCTGGAGTTCTAGCGGGAGGCCAGATACGCAGTATTTT. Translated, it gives CAWSSSGRPDTQYF. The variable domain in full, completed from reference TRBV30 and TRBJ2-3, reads SQTIHQWPATLVQPVGSPLSLECTVEGTSNPNLYWYRQAAGRGLQLLFYSVGIGQISSEVPQNLSASRPQDRQFILSSKKLLLSDSGFYLCAWSSSGRPDTQYFGPGTRLTVL.

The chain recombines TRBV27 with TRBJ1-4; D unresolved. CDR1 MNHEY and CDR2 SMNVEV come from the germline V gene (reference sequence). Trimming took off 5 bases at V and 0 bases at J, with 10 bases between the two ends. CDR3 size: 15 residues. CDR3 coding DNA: TGTGCCAGCAGTCCCGAGTATGCAACTAATGAAAAACTGTTTTTT. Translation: CASSPEYATNEKLFF.

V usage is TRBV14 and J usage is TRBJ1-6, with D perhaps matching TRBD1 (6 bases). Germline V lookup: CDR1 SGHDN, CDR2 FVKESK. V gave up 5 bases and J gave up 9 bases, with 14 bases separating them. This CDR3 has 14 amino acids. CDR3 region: CASSRTELGSPLHF. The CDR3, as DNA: TGTGCCAGCAGCAGGACAGAGCTGGGTTCACCCCTCCACTTT.

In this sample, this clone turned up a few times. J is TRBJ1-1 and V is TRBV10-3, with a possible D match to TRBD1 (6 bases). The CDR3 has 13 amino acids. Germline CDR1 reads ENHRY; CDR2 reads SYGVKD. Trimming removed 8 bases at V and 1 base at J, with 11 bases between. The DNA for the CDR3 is TGTGCCATCGCTCACAGGGAGAACACTGAAGCTTTCTTT. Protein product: CAIAHRENTEAFF.

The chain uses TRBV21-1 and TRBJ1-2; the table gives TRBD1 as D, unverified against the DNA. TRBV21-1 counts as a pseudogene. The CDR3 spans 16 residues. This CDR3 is CASPQGDGQGAVGYTF. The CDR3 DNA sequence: TGTGCCAGCCCTCAAGGTGACGGACAGGGGGCCGTAGGCTACACCTTC.

The CDR3 DNA follows: TGTGCCAGCAGTCGACAGCGGGGGACCCAGTACTTC. Translated, it gives CASSRQRGTQYF. The gene calls are TRBV12-3 or TRBV12-4 and TRBJ2-5; 7 nucleotides agree with TRBD2. The V segment lost 5 bases and the J segment 7 bases; nucleotides outside the gene matches: 4. The CDR3 runs to 12 residues.